What follows is one T cell receptor beta chain and its context. It lacks a known antigen. No much larger clone exists at a distance of one base, and base qualities are not known. Library generation was performed with the immunoSEQ multiplex PCR assay. In its TCRdb copy, this immuneACCESS table keeps in-frame sequences only and misses some clones. Where compared with another copy, unresolved V genes explain less than half of these, and the others have no known cause. This sample has 45,000 to 60,000 clones in its table, and about three quarters of those were observed once. The ten largest clones take up about 2.4% of the sample. This sample was taken from a study of radiotherapy plus CTLA-4 blockade in lung cancer (dated by TCRdb to 2016 to 2018). The study in broad terms: Among enrolled patients, about 17% had an objective response and 25% to 35% reached disease control. Results and caveats for the whole study, not just this receptor: After treatment with radiotherapy and ipilimumab, TCR clones that came from tumors expanded in the peripheral blood. The strongest predictors of response were reported to be early dynamic shifts in blood T cell clones along with a rise in serum interferon-beta following radiation.

In this study, focal radiation therapy paired with CTLA-4 blockade (ipilimumab) was tested in patients who had chemo-refractory metastatic non-small-cell lung cancer. V is trimmed back by 5 bases and J by 2 bases, and the junction contains 6 bases that no gene match accounts for. CDR1 and CDR2, looked up from the germline V gene, are SGHRS and YFSETQ. The CDR3 runs 15 residues from the cysteine to the phenylalanine. The retained sequence is limited to the CDR3, 45 bases, with the frame set at the first base. This receptor was identified in a human donor with non-small cell lung cancer whose response to radiotherapy plus ipilimumab could not be evaluated. Recombination joined TRBV5-1 with TRBJ2-2, with 7 bases matching TRBD1. The material sequenced was peripheral blood, taken from a patient treated with radiotherapy plus ipilimumab. In nucleotides, the sequence is TGCGCCAGCAGTTGGACAGGAGTTAACACCGGGGAGCTGTTTTTT. It specifies CASSWTGVNTGELFF.